These T cell receptor beta chains were read from a single sample in a study of cytomegalovirus exposure and HLA in healthy donors. The table came from immunoSEQ multiplex PCR; TCRdb's copy has only in-frame clones and leaves some out. The data show 150,000 to 200,000 clones, 65% to 85% seen once. The sample consisted of PBMCs. These receptors all stem from a woman aged 50 to 60 in good health and CMV-seropositive. CDR3s include the opening cysteine and the closing phenylalanine or tryptophan. The size entry is marked missing in some rows and otherwise reads once, few, many or a size class.

v_gene	j_gene	abundance	CDR3aa
TRBV19	TRBJ2-1	.	CASSSPHSSYNEQFF
TRBV5-1	TRBJ1-6	.	CASSTRTGSGNSPLHF
TRBV2	TRBJ2-5	.	CARGASAEETQYF
TRBV3-2	TRBJ1-1	.	CARTGVSFF
TRBV2	TRBJ1-2	.	CASSERGNYGYTF
TRBV7-2	TRBJ2-5	.	CASGSGDTQETQYF
TRBV7-8	TRBJ1-6	.	CASSTTGSNSPLHF
TRBV25-1	TRBJ1-1	.	CASSAFNRQGWTEAFF
TRBV7-9	TRBJ2-3	.	CSSTRDADTQYF
TRBV7-8	TRBJ1-5	.	CASSLQGAGGNQPQHF
TRBV6-5	TRBJ2-2	.	CASSTGGLTGELFF
TRBV5-1	TRBJ1-3	few	CASSPSTGASGNTIYF
TRBV5-5	TRBJ1-2	.	CASSPAVTGGNGGYTF
TRBV9	TRBJ1-1	.	CASSVQGWGDTEAFF
TRBV27	TRBJ1-1	.	CASSLVRELNTEAFF
TRBV2	TRBJ2-3	.	CASRLAGSTDTQYF
TRBV7-2	TRBJ2-5	.	CASSLLSGTEETQYF
TRBV5-1	TRBJ2-7	.	CASSSRQGSSYEQYF
TRBV27	TRBJ1-3	.	CASSQGTGFGNTIYF
TRBV18	TRBJ2-7	.	CASSPLTGTGDYEQYF
TRBV7-9	TRBJ2-2	.	CASSLGTGYTGELFF
TRBV7-9	TRBJ2-6	.	CASSSTGAGANGLTF
TRBV23-1	TRBJ1-1	.	CASSLPSGDEQGVEGLDYNTEAFF
TRBV9	TRBJ1-1	.	CASSVAPLNTEAFF
TRBV9	TRBJ2-7	.	CASSVGLSDEQYF
TRBV2	TRBJ1-1	.	CASKGGTEAFF
TRBV5-5	TRBJ2-7	.	CASSSHGQGGNEQYF
TRBV5-6	TRBJ1-2	.	CASSYGDYGYTF
TRBV15	TRBJ1-1	.	CATVRSRGANTEAFF